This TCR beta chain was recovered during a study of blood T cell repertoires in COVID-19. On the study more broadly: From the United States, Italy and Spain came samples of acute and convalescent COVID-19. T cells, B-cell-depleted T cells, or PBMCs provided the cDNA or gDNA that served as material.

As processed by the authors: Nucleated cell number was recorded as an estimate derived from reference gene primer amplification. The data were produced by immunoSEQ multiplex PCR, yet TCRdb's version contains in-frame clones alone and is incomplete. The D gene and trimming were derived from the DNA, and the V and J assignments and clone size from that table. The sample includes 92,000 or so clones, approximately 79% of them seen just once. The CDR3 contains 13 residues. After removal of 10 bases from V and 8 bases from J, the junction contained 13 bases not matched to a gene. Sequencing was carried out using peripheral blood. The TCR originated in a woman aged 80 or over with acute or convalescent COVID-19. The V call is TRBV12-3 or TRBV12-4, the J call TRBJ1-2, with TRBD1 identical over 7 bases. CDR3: CATSREGGSGYTF. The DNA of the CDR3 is TGTGCCACCAGCAGAGAAGGGGGCAGCGGCTACACCTTC.